One and the same sample provided the 6 T cell receptor beta chains below, sequenced in a study of cytomegalovirus exposure and HLA in healthy donors. Sequenced by immunoSEQ multiplex PCR; TCRdb stores in-frame clones only, minus some. The top ten hold around 2% of the sample, which has more than 90,000 clones, approximately 88% seen once. Sample: PBMCs. The source is a man aged 18-30 years in good health and CMV-seronegative.

CDR3 loop: CASSQLAAHEQFF. In nucleotides, the CDR3 is TGCGCCAGCAGCCAGCTAGCGGCCCATGAGCAGTTCTTC. The chain is built from TRBV4-1 and TRBJ2-1; TRBD2 agrees at 7 bases. V lost 3 bases to trimming and J lost 8 bases; unmatched junction nucleotides: 4. Germline V CDR1 and CDR2: MGHRA, YSYEKL. The CDR3 covers 13 residues.

V and J are TRBV5-6 and TRBJ2-7; 11 bases align to TRBD2. Germline-derived CDR1 and CDR2 are SGHDT and YYEEEE. The CDR3 runs 15 residues. V lost 3 bases, J lost 3 bases, and 5 bases stayed unmatched. The CDR3, as DNA: TGTGCCAGCAGCTCAATAGCGGGAGGGATCTACGAGCAGTACTTC. Encoded protein: CASSSIAGGIYEQYF.

The V gene is TRBV27, the J gene TRBJ2-7; TRBD2 aligns across 11 bases. V lost 6 bases and J lost 4; bases outside the gene matches: 8. This CDR3 has 15 residues. Germline CDR1 is MNHEY and CDR2 is SMNVEV (reference sequence). The CDR3 coding sequence is TGTGCCAGCAGCCTAAGCGGGACTAGCGGTTACGAGCAGTACTTC. It translates to CASSLSGTSGYEQYF.

V and J are TRBV27 and TRBJ2-3; 7 bases are shared with TRBD2. The CDR3 has 19 amino acids. V was clipped by 4 bases and J by 1 base; unmatched bases: 17. CDR1 and CDR2 (germline): MNHEY, SMNVEV (reference sequence). CDR3 residues: CASSSPRPPKRGRTDTQYF. CDR3 nucleotide sequence: TGTGCCAGCAGTTCACCCCGCCCCCCGAAGCGGGGACGCACAGATACGCAGTATTTT.

The genes are TRBV5-1 and TRBJ1-4, with TRBD1 matching over 9 bases. CDR1 SGHRS and CDR2 YFSETQ come from the germline V gene. The CDR3 extends over 16 amino acids. The V gene end was trimmed by 2 bases and the J gene end by 3 bases; junction bases not matched to a gene: 5. The CDR3 spells CASSFLQGAANEKLFF. In DNA, the CDR3 is TGCGCCAGCAGCTTTTTACAGGGGGCAGCTAATGAAAAACTGTTTTTT.

This clone came up a few times. V is TRBV5-5 and J is TRBJ2-2; D gene ambiguous. Trimming pared 5 bases from V and 7 bases from J, leaving 6 bases between. Germline V gene data show CDR1 as SGHKS and CDR2 as YYEKEE (reference sequence). The CDR3 is 11 residues long. The CDR3 sequence: CASSEYGELFF. DNA of the CDR3: TGTGCCAGCAGTGAGTACGGGGAGCTGTTTTTT.